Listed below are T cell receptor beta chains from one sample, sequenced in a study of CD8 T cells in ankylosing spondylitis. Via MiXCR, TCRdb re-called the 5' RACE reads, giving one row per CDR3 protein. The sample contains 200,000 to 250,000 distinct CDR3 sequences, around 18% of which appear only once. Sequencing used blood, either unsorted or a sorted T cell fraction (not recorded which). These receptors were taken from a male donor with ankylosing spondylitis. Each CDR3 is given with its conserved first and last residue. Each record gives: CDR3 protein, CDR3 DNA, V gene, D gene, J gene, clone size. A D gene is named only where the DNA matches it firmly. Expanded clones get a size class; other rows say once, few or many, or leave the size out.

CASSDRTSGRTNEQFF | TGTGCCAGCAGTGACCGGACTAGCGGGAGGACGAATGAGCAGTTCTTC | TRBV27 | TRBD2 | TRBJ2-1 | few
CSAMATGTGVYEQYF | TGCAGTGCTATGGCTACCGGGACAGGGGTGTACGAGCAGTACTTC | TRBV20-1 | TRBD1 | TRBJ2-7 | .
CASSALAGMNTGELFF | TGTGCCAGCAGTGCTCTAGCGGGGATGAACACCGGGGAGCTGTTTTTT | TRBV9 | TRBD2 | TRBJ2-2 | few
CASSPPTSGREYEQFF | TGCGCCAGCAGCCCCCCGACTAGCGGGAGAGAATATGAGCAGTTCTTC | TRBV4-1 | TRBD2 | TRBJ2-1 | .
CSVLRLAGGRETQYF | TGCAGCGTTCTGCGACTAGCGGGAGGGCGGGAGACCCAGTACTTC | TRBV29-1 | TRBD2 | TRBJ2-5 | few
CASSLAANNEQFF | TGTGCCAGCAGCCTAGCTGCAAACAATGAGCAGTTCTTC | TRBV27 | . | TRBJ2-1 | .
CASSGGWGTEAFF | TGTGCCAGCAGTGGGGGCTGGGGCACTGAAGCTTTCTTT | TRBV27 | . | TRBJ1-1 | few
CSVGTGEVEAFF | TGCAGCGTTGGGACAGGGGAAGTTGAAGCTTTCTTT | TRBV29-1 | TRBD1 | TRBJ1-1 | .
CASSPRASGRSFEQFF | TGTGCCAGCAGCCCCAGGGCTAGCGGGAGATCGTTTGAGCAGTTCTTC | TRBV13 | TRBD2 | TRBJ2-1 | few
CAISEGGTYEQYF | TGTGCCATCAGTGAGGGCGGTACCTACGAGCAGTACTTC | TRBV10-3 | . | TRBJ2-7 | many
CASSLDGGAVYNEQFF | TGTGCCAGCAGCTTAGACGGTGGGGCCGTGTACAATGAGCAGTTCTTC | TRBV7-9 | . | TRBJ2-1 | .
CASTLGGLASHEQFF | TGTGCCAGCACCTTGGGGGGACTAGCGAGTCATGAGCAGTTCTTC | TRBV27 | TRBD2 | TRBJ2-1 | .
CASSRDPPFTEAFF | TGTGCCAGCAGTCGGGACCCCCCTTTCACTGAAGCTTTCTTT | TRBV12-3/TRBV12-4 | . | TRBJ1-1 | many
CASSLGGGTQYF | TGTGCCAGCAGTTTGGGTGGCGGGACCCAGTACTTC | TRBV12-3/TRBV12-4 | . | TRBJ2-5 | .
CASSPLDRGTYEQYF | TGTGCCAGCAGCCCCCTGGACAGGGGAACCTACGAGCAGTACTTC | TRBV3-1 | TRBD1 | TRBJ2-7 | many
CASSWDRDTEAFF | TGTGCCAGCAGCTGGGACAGGGACACTGAAGCTTTCTTT | TRBV11-2 | TRBD1 | TRBJ1-1 | many
CASGSSYNEQFF | TGTGCTAGTGGGAGCTCCTACAATGAGCAGTTCTTC | TRBV12-5 | . | TRBJ2-1 | .
CASSYSTSGGTYNEQFF | TGTGCCAGCAGTTACTCGACTAGCGGGGGGACCTACAATGAGCAGTTCTTC | TRBV6-2/TRBV6-3 | TRBD2 | TRBJ2-1 | .
CATRDYTGELFF | TGTGCCACCAGGGATTACACCGGGGAGCTGTTTTTT | TRBV24-1 | . | TRBJ2-2 | few
CASSTLQAIDTQYF | TGTGCCAGCAGTACCCTCCAGGCGATAGATACGCAGTATTTT | TRBV6-1 | . | TRBJ2-3 | few
CATTPSGGIWSWDEQFF | TGTGCCACAACCCCGTCTGGCGGGATTTGGTCCTGGGATGAGCAGTTCTTC | TRBV10-3 | . | TRBJ2-1 | .
CASSLESSGGREQFF | TGTGCCAGCAGCTTAGAGTCTAGCGGGGGACGGGAGCAGTTCTTC | TRBV11-3 | TRBD2 | TRBJ2-1 | once
CASSQVVNTGELFF | TGTGCCAGCAGCCAAGTTGTGAACACCGGGGAGCTGTTTTTT | TRBV4-2 | . | TRBJ2-2 | many
CASSPSDYPHYEQYF | TGTGCCAGTAGTCCCTCGGACTACCCGCACTACGAGCAGTACTTC | TRBV19 | . | TRBJ2-7 | few
CASSQDSGASYEQYF | TGTGCCAGCAGCCAAGATAGCGGGGCATCCTACGAGCAGTACTTC | TRBV3-1 | TRBD2 | TRBJ2-7 | .
CASSQPREGAYEQYF | TGTGCCAGCAGCCAGCCCCGGGAGGGAGCCTACGAGCAGTACTTC | TRBV11-2 | TRBD2 | TRBJ2-7 | few
CASRTSGGYNEQFF | TGTGCCAGCAGAACTAGCGGGGGGTACAATGAGCAGTTCTTC | TRBV7-2 | TRBD2 | TRBJ2-1 | few
CSVEGDSHEQYF | TGCAGCGTTGAGGGCGACTCCCACGAGCAGTACTTC | TRBV29-1 | . | TRBJ2-7 | .
CASSQVLGTTDGTEAFF | TGCGCCAGCAGCCAAGTTTTAGGGACAACCGACGGCACTGAAGCTTTCTTT | TRBV4-3 | . | TRBJ1-1 | many
CASSSDLAEETQYF | TGTGCCAGCAGCTCTGACCTCGCGGAGGAGACCCAGTACTTC | TRBV11-2 | . | TRBJ2-5 | few
CASSQDIGETRDEQYF | TGCGCCAGCAGCCAAGATATAGGAGAGACACGCGACGAGCAGTACTTC | TRBV4-3 | . | TRBJ2-7 | many
CSGRDSSSYEQYF | TGCAGTGGGCGGGACTCGAGCTCCTACGAGCAGTACTTC | TRBV20-1 | . | TRBJ2-7 | .
CASSPPPHTGELFF | TGTGCCAGCAGCCCGCCCCCCCACACCGGGGAGCTGTTTTTT | TRBV7-6 | . | TRBJ2-2 | .
CASSVWGAGDEQYF | TGTGCCAGCAGCGTATGGGGAGCGGGGGACGAGCAGTACTTC | TRBV9 | TRBD2 | TRBJ2-7 | once
CASSLSGALDQPQHF | TGTGCCAGCAGTTTATCTGGGGCCCTAGATCAGCCCCAGCATTTT | TRBV12-3/TRBV12-4 | . | TRBJ1-5 | .
CARSLAGGYNEQFF | TGTGCCAGGTCACTAGCGGGGGGGTACAATGAGCAGTTCTTC | TRBV7-2 | TRBD2 | TRBJ2-1 | few
CASSMGLATPYEQYF | TGTGCCAGCAGCATGGGACTAGCGACCCCCTACGAGCAGTACTTC | TRBV7-3 | TRBD2 | TRBJ2-7 | few
CASATSGSYNEQFF | TGTGCCAGTGCGACTAGCGGGAGTTACAATGAGCAGTTCTTC | TRBV6-2/TRBV6-3 | TRBD2 | TRBJ2-1 | many
CASSPDFSLSSYEQYF | TGCGCCAGCAGCCCCGACTTTTCCCTAAGCTCCTACGAGCAGTACTTC | TRBV4-3 | . | TRBJ2-7 | few
CASSGTGITEAFF | TGTGCCAGCAGTGGGACAGGGATCACTGAAGCTTTCTTT | TRBV12-3/TRBV12-4 | TRBD1 | TRBJ1-1 | few
CASSLGAGVTYNEQFF | TGTGCCAGCAGCTTGGGGGCGGGAGTTACCTACAATGAGCAGTTCTTC | TRBV7-2 | . | TRBJ2-1 | .
CASRPSGSGYNEQFF | TGTGCCAGCAGGCCCAGCGGGAGCGGATACAATGAGCAGTTCTTC | TRBV6-1 | TRBD2 | TRBJ2-1 | .
CASSLGVERYGYTF | TGTGCCAGCAGCTTAGGGGTGGAGCGCTATGGCTACACCTTC | TRBV7-9 | . | TRBJ1-2 | .
CASSLVARDTGELFF | TGCGCCAGCAGTCTTGTAGCGCGGGACACCGGGGAGCTGTTTTTT | TRBV5-1 | . | TRBJ2-2 | many
CASSSDLAQADTQYF | . | TRBV12-3/TRBV12-4 | . | TRBJ2-3 | many
CASSSDFLASYEQYF | TGTGCCAGCAGTTCGGACTTCCTGGCCTCCTACGAGCAGTACTTC | TRBV27 | . | TRBJ2-7 | .
CSASGTSGRVYNEQFF | TGCAGTGCCTCCGGGACTAGCGGGAGGGTTTACAATGAGCAGTTCTTC | TRBV20-1 | TRBD2 | TRBJ2-1 | few
CASSQDLAGNGNEKLFF | TGTGCCAGCAGCCAAGATCTCGCTGGGAACGGTAATGAAAAACTGTTTTTT | TRBV4-2 | . | TRBJ1-4 | few
CASKGRDRQNTEAFF | TGTGCCAGCAAAGGGCGGGACAGACAGAACACTGAAGCTTTCTTT | TRBV27 | TRBD1 | TRBJ1-1 | .
CASSLPGDTEAFF | TGTGCCAGCAGCCTCCCAGGGGACACTGAAGCTTTCTTT | TRBV7-9 | . | TRBJ1-1 | few
CSVESGLVLPYEQYF | TGCAGCGTTGAATCCGGACTAGTCCTCCCCTACGAGCAGTACTTC | TRBV29-1 | TRBD2 | TRBJ2-7 | many
CASSQVRAGELFF | TGCGCCAGCAGCCAAGTACGGGCCGGGGAGCTGTTTTTT | TRBV4-1 | . | TRBJ2-2 | few
CASSLYEEGTEAFF | TGTGCCAGTAGTCTTTACGAAGAGGGCACTGAAGCTTTCTTT | TRBV19 | . | TRBJ1-1 | few
CSARDYEGGHSYEQYF | TGCAGTGCTAGAGATTACGAGGGGGGACATTCCTACGAGCAGTACTTC | TRBV20-1 | . | TRBJ2-7 | once
CASSPTESYYNEQFF | TGTGCCAGCAGCCCCACCGAGTCCTACTACAATGAGCAGTTCTTC | TRBV11-2 | . | TRBJ2-1 | few
CASRSWRQENTEAFF | TGTGCCAGCAGGAGTTGGAGACAGGAGAACACTGAAGCTTTCTTT | TRBV12-3/TRBV12-4 | . | TRBJ1-1 | many
CSVAANSDYYEQYF | TGCAGCGTTGCTGCGAATAGCGATTATTACGAGCAGTACTTC | TRBV29-1 | . | TRBJ2-7 | .